This TCR beta chain was observed in a study of T cells in Graves' hyperthyroidism and ophthalmopathy. Study-wide results and caveats: For ophthalmopathy, model prediction preceded onset by a median about 6 months.

Comments on this clonotype: Its antigen is undetermined.

RNA transcripts provided the source from which TCR beta CDR3 regions were amplified. HTBI primers were the set used in a first-round RT-PCR of the TCR CDR3. Via MiXCR, TCRdb re-called the multiplex PCR reads, giving one row per CDR3 protein. The sample records roughly 290,000 distinct CDR3 sequences, roughly an eighth being singletons. The TCR sequence derives from a woman in her thirties or forties with Graves' hyperthyroidism. Source material: blood.

The CDR3 DNA sequence: TGTGCCAGCAGCTCGGGGGCCGCGAGCTCTGGAAACACCATATATTTT. Amino acids: CASSSGAASSGNTIYF. V usage is TRBV11-2 and J usage is TRBJ1-3; the D gene is possibly TRBD1 (6 bases). Trimming removed 4 bases from V and 0 bases from J, with 13 bases in between. CDR1 and CDR2 (germline): SGHAT, FQNNGV. CDR3 length: 16 amino acids.